Listed here is a single T cell receptor (beta chain). Its antigen is unidentified. Looked up from germline, CDR1 is SNHLY and CDR2 is FYNNEI. The length of the CDR3 is 14 residues. Deletions cut 3 bases from V and 0 bases from J, with 6 bases between. The data were produced by immunoSEQ multiplex PCR, yet TCRdb's version contains in-frame clones alone and is incomplete. The sample has over 5,000 clones, around two thirds seen once. The data derive from a study of CD8 T cell repertoires and HIV-1 epitope variants. Study at large: Twenty-five autologous and known Gag and Nef epitope variant peptides each stimulated T cells separately. Tested: three Gag epitope families, Nef HW9 and YT9. Enriched T cells were co-cultured with equal autologous T cell-negative cells. Study-wide results and caveats: Six of nine antigen-specific clonotypes appeared cross-reactive to autologous or escape variants.

V gene TRBV2 combines with J gene TRBJ1-5; no clear D. This receptor was obtained from a male donor with HIV. Sequenced material: cultured CD8+ T cells derived from PBMCs. The CDR3 spells CASSEGDSNQPQHF. CDR3 nucleotide sequence: TGTGCCAGCAGTGAGGGTGATAGCAATCAGCCCCAGCATTTT.